The rows below give T cell receptor beta chains drawn from one sample of a study of shared clonotypes between healthy human individuals. The method was immunoSEQ multiplex PCR; TCRdb's version includes in-frame clones alone and lacks a portion of them. This sample yields about 1 million clones, of which about three quarters are seen a single time; about 1.5% belongs to the top ten. The sequenced material came from memory CD4+ T cells sorted from blood. The source is a man younger than 30 in good health. Each CDR3 is given with its conserved first and last residue. Fields, in order: clone size, J gene, D gene, V gene, CDR3 DNA, CDR3 protein. The D gene is left open where the match is weak. Clone size is not always given. Where it is, it says once, few, many or a class for expanded clones.

>many|TRBJ2-1|.|TRBV2
TGTGCCAGCAGTGTACTCGGAGGCTACAATGAGCAGTTCTTC
CASSVLGGYNEQFF
>.|TRBJ1-2|TRBD1|TRBV6-5
TGTGCCAGCAGTTTTAATCAGGGGGCTGGGAAGTATGGCTACACCTTC
CASSFNQGAGKYGYTF
>.|TRBJ1-4|.|TRBV4-1
TGCGCCAGCAGCCAAAGAGGGGCTGGCGAAAAACTGTTTTTT
CASSQRGAGEKLFF
>once|TRBJ2-7|.|TRBV5-6
TGTGCCAGCAGCTTGTCGGCAGTATTCTACGAGCAGTACTTC
CASSLSAVFYEQYF
>.|TRBJ2-1|TRBD2|TRBV5-1
TGCGCCAGCAGTTTCTCCCTCTTAGCGGGGGGGCCAGAGAATGAGCAGTTCTTC
CASSFSLLAGGPENEQFF
>.|TRBJ1-1|TRBD1|TRBV18
TGTGCCAGCTCACCTGGACAGGGGGCTATTACTGAAGCTTTCTTT
CASSPGQGAITEAFF
>few|TRBJ1-2|.|TRBV28
TGTGCCAGCAATCCTCCGGAAGCTAACTATGGCTACACCTTC
CASNPPEANYGYTF
>.|TRBJ2-7|.|TRBV7-2
TGTGCCAGCAGCTCGGCCTACGAGCAGTACTTC
CASSSAYEQYF
>once|TRBJ1-1|TRBD1|TRBV5-1
TGCGCCAGCAGCTGGCAGGGGGGCACTGAAGCTTTCTTT
CASSWQGGTEAFF
>.|TRBJ1-4|.|TRBV2
TGTGCCAGCAGTGAACCTAGGGGTGTGGAAGAAAAACTGTTTTTT
CASSEPRGVEEKLFF
>.|TRBJ1-5|TRBD1|TRBV19
TGTGCCAGTAGCCCCGACAGGGGCGAACAGCCCCAGCATTTT
CASSPDRGEQPQHF
>.|TRBJ2-3|.|TRBV5-6
TGTGCCAGCAGCATTAGCGGTTGGGGGCCTAGCACAGATACGCAGTATTTT
CASSISGWGPSTDTQYF
>few|TRBJ1-2|.|TRBV19
TGTGCCAGTAACACGGTAAACTATGGCTACACCTTC
CASNTVNYGYTF
>.|TRBJ1-4|TRBD1|TRBV7-2
TGTGCCAGCAGCTTAGAGAAGACAGGGGAACTGTTTTTT
CASSLEKTGELFF
>.|TRBJ2-7|TRBD2|TRBV5-1
TGCGCCAGCAGCTCCCGGACTAGCGGGGAGAATCCCTACGAGCAGTACTTC
CASSSRTSGENPYEQYF
>.|TRBJ1-5|.|TRBV28
TGTGCCAGCAGTGGGCGGGCTACTAGCAATCAGCCCCAGCATTTT
CASSGRATSNQPQHF
>many|TRBJ2-7|TRBD2|TRBV11-2
TGTGCCAGCAGCTTAGATCTGGGGGGGACGGGTGCCTACGAGCAGTACTTC
CASSLDLGGTGAYEQYF
>few|TRBJ1-1|.|TRBV10-2
TGCGCCAGCAGTGAGTTGGAGGGCAGAGCTTTCTTT
CASSELEGRAFF
>.|TRBJ1-5|TRBD1|TRBV5-6
TGTGCCAGCAGCCAGCGGACAGGTGGAAATCAGCCCCAGCATTTT
CASSQRTGGNQPQHF
>.|TRBJ2-7|.|TRBV10-3
TGTGCCATCAGTGTCGGCTACGAGCAGTACTTC
CAISVGYEQYF
>once|TRBJ2-3|TRBD2|TRBV2
TGTGCCAGCAGCTTAACTAGCGGGGGGGCTCAAGCAGATACGCAGTATTTT
CASSLTSGGAQADTQYF
>.|TRBJ2-1|TRBD2|TRBV6-5
TGTGCCAGCAGTTACTTCCCGGGGGGGCGGTACAATGAGCAGTTCTTC
CASSYFPGGRYNEQFF
>.|TRBJ2-5|.|TRBV7-8
TGTGCCAGCAGCTTACCTTCGGCAGGAAAGCAAGAGACCCAGTACTTC
CASSLPSAGKQETQYF